This TCR beta chain came from a study of blood T cell repertoires in COVID-19. Overall study: Sources were T cells, B-cell-depleted T cells, or PBMCs; the material itself was cDNA or gDNA.

The CDR3 has 16 residues. Per the germline V gene, CDR1 is SGHTA and CDR2 is FQGNSA. The V gene lost 1 base and the J gene lost 1 base, with 10 bases spanning the gap. This table comes from immunoSEQ multiplex PCR, and its TCRdb copy is limited to in-frame clones, with some not included. The table has 300,000 to 400,000 clones, 65% to 90% seen once. The sample consisted of PBMCs or T cells enriched from blood (not recorded which). This sequence originates from a woman between 35 and 50 years old with acute COVID-19. The J gene is TRBJ2-2, the V gene TRBV7-2; TRBD2 might be the D (5 bases). The CDR3 DNA follows: TGTGCCAGCAGCTTAGGGGTCCGGGGGAACACCGGGGAGCTGTTTTTT. It translates to CASSLGVRGNTGELFF.